These 21 T cell receptor beta chains originate from one sample sequenced in a study of blood T cell repertoires in COVID-19. Libraries were prepared by immunoSEQ multiplex PCR; TCRdb keeps only in-frame clonotypes and omits some of them. The table lists roughly 250,000 clones, about four fifths of them singletons. Source material: peripheral blood. The receptors were sampled from an older woman with active or convalescent COVID-19.

The genes are TRBV5-6 and TRBJ1-1; TRBD1 aligns across 9 bases. Germline CDR1 is SGHDT and CDR2 is YYEEEE. V lost 0 bases, J lost 6 bases, and 3 bases stayed unmatched. This CDR3 region has 14 residues. CDR3 sequence: CASSLVGDRAEAFF. In DNA, the CDR3 is TGTGCCAGCAGCTTGGTGGGGGACAGGGCTGAAGCTTTCTTT.

This chain uses TRBV5-6 with TRBJ1-2; possible D gene TRBD1, 5 bases. Germline lookup yields CDR1 SGHDT and CDR2 YYEEEE. The V end lost 0 bases, the J end lost 0 bases, and 12 bases lay between the germline ends. The CDR3 length is 16 residues. CDR3 protein: CASSLGGTLANYGYTF. In nucleotides, the CDR3 is TGTGCCAGCAGCTTGGGAGGGACTCTAGCTAACTATGGCTACACCTTC. The whole variable domain, remainder taken from reference TRBV5-6 and TRBJ1-2, is DAGVTQSPTHLIKTRGQQVTLRCSPKSGHDTVSWYQQALGQGPQFIFQYYEEEERQRGNFPDRFSGHQFPNYSSELNVNALLLGDSALYLCASSLGGTLANYGYTFGSGTRLTVV.

As to this clone: Other DNA variants within this sample encode the same CDR3. This chain joins TRBV5-1 and TRBJ2-7, with TRBD1 matching 10 bases. V lost 4 bases to trimming and J lost 7 bases; unmatched junction nucleotides: 8. Per the germline V gene, CDR1 is SGHRS and CDR2 is YFSETQ. CDR3 length: 14 amino acids. This chain's CDR3 is CASSLRQGAGEQYF. As DNA, the CDR3 is TGCGCCAGCAGCCTACGACAGGGGGCAGGGGAGCAGTACTTC.

The rearrangement joins TRBV2 to TRBJ1-3; D is ambiguous. Germline V CDR1 and CDR2: SNHLY, FYNNEI. CDR3 length: 15 amino acids. V was pared by 8 bases and J by 0 bases, with 14 bases between. The CDR3 DNA follows: TGTGCCAGCGGGCCAGGCCTAAGCTCTGGAAACACCATATATTTT. It translates to CASGPGLSSGNTIYF.

J is TRBJ1-2 and V is TRBV27; D gene ambiguous. Germline V gene sequence: CDR1 MNHEY, CDR2 SMNVEV (reference sequence). The CDR3 is made up of 14 amino acids. Trimming pared 7 bases from V and 7 bases from J, leaving 19 bases between. In nucleotides, the CDR3 is TGTGCCAGCACCTCGAGTGCCCCCCTTGGTGGCTACACCTTC. It encodes CASTSSAPLGGYTF.

This clone is a singleton in its sample. The V gene is TRBV14, the J gene TRBJ1-6, with TRBD1 matching 8 bases. Germline values: CDR1 SGHDN, CDR2 FVKESK. The CDR3 spans 13 residues. Losses at the gene ends were 6 bases for V and 9 bases for J; bases not matched to a gene: 4. CDR3 nucleotide sequence: TGTGCCAGCAGTAGGACAGGGCCTTCACCCCTCCACTTT. Translating gives CASSRTGPSPLHF.

V usage is TRBV6-1 and J usage is TRBJ1-2; D perhaps matches TRBD1 (5 bases). There are 14 residues in the CDR3. V was pared by 3 bases and J by 7 bases, with 15 bases between. In germline, CDR1 is MNHNS, CDR2 SASEGT. The CDR3 DNA sequence: TGTGCCAGCAGTGAGACCGGGACTAGAAGTGGCTACACCTTC. Residues: CASSETGTRSGYTF.

This clone was observed a few times. The rearrangement uses TRBV3-1 (or the pseudogene TRBV3-2) and TRBJ1-6; TRBD1 agrees at 7 bases. CDR3 length equals 16 residues. Germline loops: CDR1 LGHDT, CDR2 YNNKEL (reference sequence). Losses at the gene ends were 2 bases for V and 7 bases for J; bases not matched to a gene: 8. The CDR3 sequence is CASSQRTGHRNSPLHF. For the CDR3, the DNA is TGTGCCAGCAGCCAAAGGACAGGCCACCGGAATTCACCCCTCCACTTT.

V and J are TRBV3-1 (or the pseudogene TRBV3-2) and TRBJ1-5; 10 nucleotides line up with TRBD1. The CDR3 contains 16 residues. The V gene's germline CDR1 is LGHDT and CDR2 YNNKEL (reference sequence). The J segment lost 3 bases and the V segment lost 6 bases, leaving 8 bases of the junction unmatched. The CDR3: CASRSTGGRFNQPQHF. DNA of the CDR3: TGTGCCAGCAGGTCGACAGGGGGCCGGTTCAATCAGCCCCAGCATTTT.

The chain couples TRBV6-2 or TRBV6-3 to TRBJ2-5; tentative D call: TRBD2 (6 bases). This CDR3 region has 15 residues. Germline values: CDR1 MNHEY, CDR2 SVGEGT. V lost 2 bases and J lost 5, with 15 bases in between. For the CDR3, the DNA is TGTGCCAGCAGTTACGGGAGGCAGCCGGGGGAGACCCAGTACTTC. Amino acids: CASSYGRQPGETQYF.

This clone has just a few counts. The genes are TRBV7-9 and TRBJ2-7; weak D call: TRBD1 (5 bases). Trimming left V 1 base short and J 7 bases short, with 17 bases between. Germline CDR1 reads SEHNR; CDR2 reads FQNEAQ (reference sequence). This CDR3 is 15 amino acids long. The CDR3 DNA is TGTGCCAGCAGCTTAGGTACAGGCCCGAGTGAGGAGCAGTACTTC. It encodes CASSLGTGPSEEQYF.

The chain is built from TRBV15 and TRBJ1-2; no reliable D call. This CDR3 region has 14 residues. With 5 bases removed from V and 4 bases from J, the gap between germline ends came to 14 bases. Germline values: CDR1 LNHNV, CDR2 YYDKDF (reference sequence). The CDR3 nucleotides read TGTGCCACCAGCCCTAGACCGGGTCCCTATGGCTACACCTTC. Encoded protein: CATSPRPGPYGYTF.

The V call is TRBV6-2 or TRBV6-3, the J call TRBJ2-5, with 7 bases identical to TRBD2. The CDR3 loop spans 16 amino acids. V shed 0 bases, J shed 7 bases, and the junction held 11 bases outside the gene matches. Germline CDR1 and CDR2: MNHEY and SVGEGT. The chain's CDR3 is CASSYSFGLGTATQYF. The CDR3, as DNA: TGTGCCAGCAGTTACTCCTTCGGACTAGGGACGGCGACCCAGTACTTC.

The chain has TRBV9 and TRBJ1-2; 8 bases match TRBD1. After removal of 0 bases from V and 2 bases from J, the junction contained 0 bases not matched to a gene. This CDR3 comprises 14 residues. The V gene's germline CDR1 is SGDLS and CDR2 YYNGEE. CDR3: CASSVGTGNYGYTF. DNA of the CDR3: TGTGCCAGCAGCGTAGGGACAGGGAACTATGGCTACACCTTC.

The chain recombines TRBV4-1 with TRBJ2-1; 11 nucleotides match TRBD1. CDR3 size: 19 residues. CDR1 and CDR2 (germline): MGHRA, YSYEKL. Losses at the gene ends were 2 bases for V and 2 bases for J; bases not matched to a gene: 11. The CDR3 loop reads CASSQRRPGQGGPYNEQFF. CDR3 coding DNA: TGCGCCAGCAGCCAACGTCGTCCGGGACAGGGGGGTCCCTACAATGAGCAGTTCTTC.

The rearrangement joins TRBV5-6 to TRBJ2-2; TRBD2 matches at 8 bases. CDR1 and CDR2 from the germline V gene are SGHDT and YYEEEE. Germline trimming cut 2 bases from V and 4 bases from J; bases unmatched to any gene: 4. The CDR3 runs 15 residues. CDR3: CASSFLAGPTGELFF. CDR3 nucleotide sequence: TGTGCCAGCAGCTTCTTAGCGGGGCCCACCGGGGAGCTGTTTTTT.

The DNA for the CDR3 is TGTGCCAGTAGGGAAATGGACTTGGCGGGCTATGGCTACACCTTC. Amino acids: CASREMDLAGYGYTF. The rearrangement uses TRBV19 and TRBJ1-2; no firm D call. Germline V CDR1 and CDR2: LNHDA, SQIVND (reference sequence). The V end lost 6 bases, the J end lost 4 bases, and 18 bases lay between the germline ends. The CDR3 length is 15 residues.

The CDR3 region has the DNA TGTGCCAGCAGGTTCAGCGGGGGGATCCTTTACAATGAGCAGTTCTTC. Translation gives CASRFSGGILYNEQFF. The chain is built from TRBV5-4 and TRBJ2-1, with 9 nucleotides matching TRBD2. The V gene end was trimmed by 5 bases and the J gene end by 4 bases; junction bases not matched to a gene: 10. CDR1 is SGHNT and CDR2 is YYREEE in the germline V gene (reference sequence). This CDR3 region has 16 residues.

The rearrangement links TRBV11-3 to TRBJ2-5, with D possibly TRBD2 on 6 matching bases. CDR1 is SGHNT and CDR2 is YENEEA in the germline V gene. Trimming took off 3 bases at V and 5 bases at J, with 10 bases between the two ends. This CDR3 is built from 13 residues. The CDR3 loop is CASSFGGVETQYF. CDR3 nucleotide sequence: TGTGCCAGCAGCTTCGGCGGGGTGGAGACCCAGTACTTC.

The chain combines TRBV5-1 with TRBJ1-2; D is ambiguous. Germline loops: CDR1 SGHRS, CDR2 YFSETQ. The V gene lost 0 bases and the J gene lost 14 bases, with 11 bases spanning the gap. The CDR3 spans 11 residues. CDR3 protein: CASSLEQVRTF. CDR3 nucleotide sequence: TGCGCCAGCAGCTTGGAGCAGGTCAGGACCTTC. Looking up the rest from reference TRBV5-1 and TRBJ1-2 gives the full variable domain: KAGVTQTPRYLIKTRGQQVTLSCSPISGHRSVSWYQQTPGQGLQFLFEYFSETQRNKGNFPGRFSGRQFSNSRSEMNVSTLELGDSALYLCASSLEQVRTFGSGTRLTVV.

CDR3 in amino acids: CASSYTVDSNQPQHF. The CDR3 DNA follows: TGTGCCAGCAGCTATACAGTAGATAGCAATCAGCCCCAGCATTTT. This sequence joins TRBV2 and TRBJ1-5; D is unresolved. The CDR3 sequence is 15 residues long. Germline loops: CDR1 SNHLY, CDR2 FYNNEI. V dropped 6 bases and J dropped 0 bases, with 12 bases sitting between them.